This T cell receptor beta chain stems from a study of tumor-infiltrating lymphocytes in localized non-small cell lung cancer. About the research overall: Tumor tissue and non-adjacent uninvolved lung came from each patient.

Study-wide results and caveats: Tumors had more T cell infiltration than uninvolved lung, per TCRbeta sequencing and CD3 counts. Available tissue quantity limited TCR sequencing to a patient subset.

The CDR3 is 17 amino acids. Looked up from germline, CDR1 is SGHRS and CDR2 is YFSETQ. Trimming pared 4 bases from V and 2 bases from J, leaving 18 bases between. Worth noting for this clone: Its antigen remains unknown.

Method: immunoSEQ multiplex PCR; TCRdb's copy keeps in-frame clones and lacks some. The sample shows thousands of clones, 74% of them seen only once. This chain uses TRBV5-1 with TRBJ2-2; tentative D call: TRBD1 (6 bases). The source of this sequence is a human donor with non-small cell lung cancer. Sequences were obtained from uninvolved lung tissue not adjacent to the tumor. The CDR3 nucleotides read TGCGCCAGCAGCCCGGGACACTCGGCATTAAACACCGGGGAGCTGTTTTTT. This sequence encodes CASSPGHSALNTGELFF.